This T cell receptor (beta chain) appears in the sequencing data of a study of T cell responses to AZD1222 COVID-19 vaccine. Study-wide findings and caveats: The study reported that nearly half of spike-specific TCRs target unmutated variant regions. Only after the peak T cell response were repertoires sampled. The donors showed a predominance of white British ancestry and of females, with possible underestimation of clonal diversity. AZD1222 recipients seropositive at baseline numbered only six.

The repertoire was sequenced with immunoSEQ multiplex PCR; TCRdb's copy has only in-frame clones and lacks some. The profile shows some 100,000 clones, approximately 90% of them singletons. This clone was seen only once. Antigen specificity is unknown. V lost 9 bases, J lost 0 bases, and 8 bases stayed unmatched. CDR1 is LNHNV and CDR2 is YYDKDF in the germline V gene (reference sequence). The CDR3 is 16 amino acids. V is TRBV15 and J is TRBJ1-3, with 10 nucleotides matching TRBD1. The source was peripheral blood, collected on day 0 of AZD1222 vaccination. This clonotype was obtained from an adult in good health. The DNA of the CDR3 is TGTGCCACTGGGCGAGACAGGGGGCTCTCTGGAAACACCATATATTTT. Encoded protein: CATGRDRGLSGNTIYF.